These 8 T cell receptor beta chains were all obtained from the same sample, sequenced in a study of T cells after yellow fever vaccination. TCRdb fed the 5' RACE reads into MiXCR, producing one record per CDR3 protein. This table holds some 240,000 distinct CDR3 sequences, approximately 3.3% found once. The specimen was CD4+ T cells sorted from PBMCs, collected 10 days after the yellow fever booster vaccination. Receptor source: a man between 18 and 29 years old who received the YFV17D yellow fever vaccine.

The V and J genes are TRBV4-2 and TRBJ2-1, with D hard to call. This CDR3 is 12 amino acids long. Between the trimmed V and J ends, which lost 0 bases and 9 bases, there was a span of 6 bases. The germline V gene encodes CDR1 LGHNA and CDR2 YNFKEQ. The CDR3 DNA follows: TGTGCCAGCAGCCAAGACCGGCGTGAGCAGTTCTTC. It is translated as CASSQDRREQFF.

This clonotype was observed many times. The chain couples TRBV4-1 to TRBJ2-1, with 12 bases fitting TRBD2. The length of the CDR3 is 18 residues. CDR1 MGHRA and CDR2 YSYEKL come from the germline V gene. The V gene end was trimmed by 2 bases and the J gene end by 2 bases; junction bases not matched to a gene: 7. The CDR3 DNA sequence: TGCGCCAGCAGCCAACCTCTAGCGGGGGGGCTTCCCTACAATGAGCAGTTCTTC. Residues: CASSQPLAGGLPYNEQFF.

The chain couples TRBV6-1 to TRBJ2-3; weak D call: TRBD2 (6 bases). Germline loops: CDR1 MNHNS, CDR2 SASEGT. Trimming took 4 bases from V and 1 from J, leaving 12 bases between them. CDR3 length: 15 amino acids. The CDR3 DNA reads as TGTGCCAGCAGTGTAATCCCGGGGGGCACAGATACGCAGTATTTT. This translates into CASSVIPGGTDTQYF.

This clonotype came up a few times. The chain joins TRBV2 to TRBJ1-5; 7 nucleotides agree with TRBD1. The CDR3 is made up of 15 amino acids. CDR1 SNHLY and CDR2 FYNNEI come from the germline V gene. V shed 2 bases, J shed 7 bases, and the junction held 8 bases outside the gene matches. The CDR3: CASSELRGREQPQHF. The CDR3 DNA follows: TGTGCCAGCAGTGAACTCAGGGGGAGGGAGCAGCCCCAGCATTTT.

Ten or more counts support this clonotype. The chain uses TRBV12-3 or TRBV12-4 and TRBJ2-1; weak D call: TRBD2 (5 bases). V gave up 5 bases and J gave up 4 bases, with 12 bases separating them. This CDR3 spans 14 amino acids. The CDR3 DNA is TGTGCCAGCAGTCCCAGCGGTTCTTACAATGAGCAGTTCTTC. Amino acid sequence: CASSPSGSYNEQFF.

This clonotype was picked up many times. Written as DNA, the CDR3 is TGTGCCAGCAGCTCGCCCCCCGGGAGAAGTAATGAAAAACTGTTTTTT. Its protein product is CASSSPPGRSNEKLFF. This chain links TRBV7-2 with TRBJ1-4, with D unclear. CDR3 length equals 16 residues. Germline V CDR1 and CDR2: SGHTA, FQGNSA. Between the trimmed V and J ends, which lost 4 bases and 4 bases, there was a span of 16 bases.

This clonotype was counted ten times or more. The chain combines TRBV4-3 with TRBJ1-1; 9 bases line up with TRBD1. Trimming removed 4 bases from V and 3 bases from J; junction bases left unmatched: 6. The CDR3 covers 15 residues. Germline CDR1 is LGHNA and CDR2 is YSLEER. Here the CDR3 reads CASSPRDRVDTEAFF. CDR3 sequence (DNA): TGCGCCAGCAGCCCCCGGGACAGGGTGGACACTGAAGCTTTCTTT.

V usage is TRBV5-5 and J usage is TRBJ2-3; 7 bases are shared with TRBD1. After removal of 10 bases from V and 0 bases from J, the junction contained 2 bases not matched to a gene. This CDR3 contains 12 residues. The germline V gene encodes CDR1 SGHKS and CDR2 YYEKEE (reference sequence). Here the CDR3 reads CAGGQSTDTQYF. In DNA form, the CDR3 reads TGTGCCGGGGGACAGAGCACAGATACGCAGTATTTT.